Listed below are T cell receptor beta chains from one sample, sequenced in a study of neoadjuvant nivolumab and ipilimumab in lung cancer. TCRdb's copy holds only in-frame clones and misses some; the assay was immunoSEQ multiplex PCR. This repertoire shows around 7,500 clones, 80% to 85% found once; its top ten account for 4.5% to 5.5%. This sample comprised tumor tissue, obtained after neoadjuvant nivolumab, alone or with ipilimumab, at or shortly before surgery. All receptors derive from an adult with non-small cell lung cancer. CDR3s include the opening cysteine and the closing phenylalanine or tryptophan. Fields, in order: V gene, J gene, clone size, CDR3 length, D gene, CDR3 protein, CDR3 DNA. D genes are given only for firm matches. Part of the rows lack a size; the others show once, few, many or a class for expanded clones.

v_call: TRBV2; j_call: TRBJ1-1; clone_size: .; cdr3_length: 16; d_call: .; cdr3_aa: CASSSWGLGMNTEAFF; cdr3_nt: TGTGCCAGCAGTTCTTGGGGCTTAGGTATGAACACTGAAGCTTTCTTT
v_call: TRBV7-8; j_call: TRBJ2-7; clone_size: once; cdr3_length: 14; d_call: .; cdr3_aa: CASTAAIDGNEQYF; cdr3_nt: TGTGCCAGCACCGCCGCGATCGACGGTAACGAGCAGTACTTC
v_call: TRBV6-5; j_call: TRBJ1-3; clone_size: .; cdr3_length: 16; d_call: .; cdr3_aa: CASSSSGGYSGNTIYF; cdr3_nt: TGTGCCAGCAGTTCCTCCGGCGGGTACTCTGGAAACACCATATATTTT
v_call: TRBV6-1; j_call: TRBJ1-2; clone_size: .; cdr3_length: 13; d_call: TRBD1; cdr3_aa: CASRGDRAYGYTF; cdr3_nt: TGTGCCAGCAGGGGAGACAGGGCCTATGGCTACACCTTC
v_call: TRBV29-1; j_call: TRBJ1-4; clone_size: .; cdr3_length: 13; d_call: .; cdr3_aa: CSVGPGFGEKLFF; cdr3_nt: TGCAGCGTTGGTCCAGGGTTTGGGGAAAAACTGTTTTTT
v_call: TRBV15; j_call: TRBJ1-5; clone_size: .; cdr3_length: 17; d_call: .; cdr3_aa: CATSASRRGGESQPQHF; cdr3_nt: TGTGCCACCAGCGCCTCGCGACGGGGGGGAGAGAGTCAGCCCCAGCATTTT
v_call: TRBV10-3; j_call: TRBJ2-5; clone_size: .; cdr3_length: 13; d_call: .; cdr3_aa: CAISPGVQETQYF; cdr3_nt: TGTGCCATCAGCCCCGGGGTGCAAGAGACCCAGTACTTC
v_call: TRBV29-1; j_call: TRBJ2-7; clone_size: .; cdr3_length: 13; d_call: .; cdr3_aa: CSAHSPITYEQYF; cdr3_nt: TGCAGCGCCCATAGCCCTATTACCTACGAGCAGTACTTC
v_call: TRBV7-8; j_call: TRBJ2-7; clone_size: .; cdr3_length: 14; d_call: TRBD1; cdr3_aa: CASRGQGGGYEQYF; cdr3_nt: TGTGCCAGCAGGGGACAGGGCGGGGGTTACGAGCAGTACTTC
v_call: TRBV7-6; j_call: TRBJ1-6; clone_size: .; cdr3_length: 15; d_call: .; cdr3_aa: CASSRSGLPNSPLHF; cdr3_nt: TGTGCCAGCAGCAGGTCCGGCTTGCCCAATTCACCCCTCCACTTT
v_call: TRBV11-3; j_call: TRBJ2-1; clone_size: .; cdr3_length: 15; d_call: .; cdr3_aa: CASSLDPSRAHEQFF; cdr3_nt: TGTGCCAGCAGCTTAGATCCTAGCCGGGCCCATGAGCAGTTCTTC
v_call: TRBV11-2; j_call: TRBJ2-7; clone_size: .; cdr3_length: 13; d_call: .; cdr3_aa: CASSLSLPDEQYF; cdr3_nt: TGTGCCAGCAGCTTAAGTCTCCCGGACGAGCAGTACTTC
v_call: TRBV6-6; j_call: TRBJ2-7; clone_size: .; cdr3_length: 13; d_call: TRBD1; cdr3_aa: CASSYSGTAEQYF; cdr3_nt: TGTGCCAGCAGTTACTCTGGGACAGCTGAGCAGTACTTC
v_call: TRBV5-4; j_call: TRBJ2-1; clone_size: .; cdr3_length: 13; d_call: .; cdr3_aa: CASSLEHSNEQFF; cdr3_nt: TGTGCCAGCAGCTTGGAACACAGCAATGAGCAGTTCTTC
v_call: TRBV6-5; j_call: TRBJ1-3; clone_size: .; cdr3_length: 16; d_call: .; cdr3_aa: CASSYLRQAAGNTIYF; cdr3_nt: TGTGCCAGCAGTTACCTCCGACAGGCGGCAGGAAACACCATATATTTT
v_call: TRBV5-4; j_call: TRBJ1-6; clone_size: .; cdr3_length: 14; d_call: .; cdr3_aa: CASSDGSNNSPLHF; cdr3_nt: TGTGCCAGCAGCGACGGCAGCAATAATTCACCCCTCCACTTT
v_call: TRBV10-2; j_call: TRBJ2-7; clone_size: .; cdr3_length: 16; d_call: TRBD2; cdr3_aa: CASSGSSGGPGYEQYF; cdr3_nt: TGCGCCAGCAGTGGTTCTAGCGGGGGGCCTGGCTACGAGCAGTACTTC
v_call: TRBV14; j_call: TRBJ2-5; clone_size: .; cdr3_length: 19; d_call: TRBD2; cdr3_aa: CASSQGFVLASGGEETQYF; cdr3_nt: TGTGCCAGCAGCCAAGGGTTCGTATTGGCTAGCGGGGGTGAAGAGACCCAGTACTTC
v_call: TRBV20-1; j_call: TRBJ2-7; clone_size: once; cdr3_length: 8; d_call: .; cdr3_aa: CSARDHPF; cdr3_nt: TGCAGTGCTAGAGACCATCCCTTC
v_call: TRBV5-1; j_call: TRBJ2-7; clone_size: .; cdr3_length: 14; d_call: .; cdr3_aa: CASSLGPGSYEQYF; cdr3_nt: TGCGCCAGCAGCTTGGGGCCAGGATCTTACGAGCAGTACTTC
v_call: TRBV7-8; j_call: TRBJ1-6; clone_size: .; cdr3_length: 16; d_call: .; cdr3_aa: CASSLERQRFNSPLHF; cdr3_nt: TGTGCCAGCAGCTTAGAGAGACAGCGTTTTAATTCACCCCTCCACTTT
v_call: TRBV7-8; j_call: TRBJ2-3; clone_size: .; cdr3_length: 15; d_call: .; cdr3_aa: CASSLGATSTDTQYF; cdr3_nt: TGTGCCAGCAGCTTAGGAGCGACTAGCACAGATACGCAGTATTTT
v_call: TRBV9; j_call: TRBJ2-7; clone_size: .; cdr3_length: 15; d_call: TRBD1; cdr3_aa: CASSPGTGRSYEQYF; cdr3_nt: TGTGCCAGCAGCCCCGGGACAGGGAGGTCCTACGAGCAGTACTTC
v_call: TRBV6-5; j_call: TRBJ2-3; clone_size: .; cdr3_length: 15; d_call: TRBD1; cdr3_aa: CASSPPGQGIDTQYF; cdr3_nt: TGTGCCAGCAGTCCCCCGGGACAGGGAATAGATACGCAGTATTTT
v_call: TRBV14; j_call: TRBJ1-2; clone_size: .; cdr3_length: 17; d_call: TRBD1; cdr3_aa: CASSRSGQGYYNYGCTF; cdr3_nt: TGTGCCAGCAGCCGATCGGGACAGGGGTATTATAACTATGGCTGCACCTTC
v_call: TRBV2; j_call: TRBJ2-2; clone_size: .; cdr3_length: 11; d_call: .; cdr3_aa: CASGLLGELFF; cdr3_nt: TGTGCCAGCGGGCTGCTCGGGGAGCTGTTTTTT
v_call: TRBV7-2; j_call: TRBJ1-6; clone_size: .; cdr3_length: 15; d_call: TRBD1; cdr3_aa: CASSPGGGGGSPLHF; cdr3_nt: TGTGCCAGCAGCCCGGGGGGAGGGGGCGGTTCACCCCTCCACTTT
v_call: TRBV11-3; j_call: TRBJ2-1; clone_size: few; cdr3_length: 13; d_call: .; cdr3_aa: CASSLEDGNEQFF; cdr3_nt: TGTGCCAGCAGCTTAGAGGATGGAAATGAGCAGTTCTTC
v_call: TRBV5-1; j_call: TRBJ1-1; clone_size: .; cdr3_length: 14; d_call: .; cdr3_aa: CASSNGQPNTEAFF; cdr3_nt: TGCGCCAGCAGCAACGGACAGCCGAACACTGAAGCTTTCTTT
v_call: TRBV5-1; j_call: TRBJ1-2; clone_size: .; cdr3_length: 15; d_call: .; cdr3_aa: CASSSYRESDYGYTF; cdr3_nt: TGCGCCAGCAGCTCGTACAGGGAGTCGGACTATGGCTACACCTTC
v_call: TRBV7-3; j_call: TRBJ2-2; clone_size: .; cdr3_length: 13; d_call: .; cdr3_aa: CASSLAPTGELFF; cdr3_nt: TGTGCCAGCAGCTTGGCGCCAACCGGGGAGCTGTTTTTT
v_call: TRBV7-9; j_call: TRBJ1-5; clone_size: .; cdr3_length: 12; d_call: .; cdr3_aa: CASSLSHQPQHF; cdr3_nt: TGTGCCAGCAGCTTAAGTCATCAGCCCCAGCATTTT
v_call: TRBV7-6; j_call: TRBJ2-2; clone_size: .; cdr3_length: 15; d_call: TRBD2; cdr3_aa: CASDPSGANTGELFF; cdr3_nt: TGTGCCAGCGACCCTAGCGGGGCCAACACCGGGGAGCTGTTTTTT
v_call: TRBV2; j_call: TRBJ2-7; clone_size: .; cdr3_length: 16; d_call: TRBD1; cdr3_aa: CASSFPGTGDTYEQYF; cdr3_nt: TGTGCCAGCAGCTTTCCCGGGACAGGCGATACCTACGAGCAGTACTTC
v_call: TRBV10-3; j_call: TRBJ1-1; clone_size: .; cdr3_length: 14; d_call: .; cdr3_aa: CAISARDGDTEAFF; cdr3_nt: TGTGCCATCAGTGCCCGGGACGGGGACACTGAAGCTTTCTTT
v_call: TRBV19; j_call: TRBJ1-6; clone_size: .; cdr3_length: 16; d_call: .; cdr3_aa: CASSADQRQGNSPLHF; cdr3_nt: TGTGCCAGTAGTGCCGACCAAAGGCAGGGGAATTCACCCCTCCACTTT
v_call: TRBV14; j_call: TRBJ2-3; clone_size: .; cdr3_length: 14; d_call: TRBD1; cdr3_aa: CASSQGQAWDTQYF; cdr3_nt: TGTGCCAGCAGCCAGGGACAGGCATGGGATACGCAGTATTTT
v_call: TRBV5-8; j_call: TRBJ2-7; clone_size: .; cdr3_length: 14; d_call: TRBD1; cdr3_aa: CASSPDRTSYEQYF; cdr3_nt: TGTGCCAGCAGCCCGGACAGGACCTCCTACGAGCAGTACTTC
v_call: TRBV20-1; j_call: TRBJ2-7; clone_size: .; cdr3_length: 11; d_call: .; cdr3_aa: CSARVYHEQYF; cdr3_nt: TGCAGTGCTAGAGTATATCACGAGCAGTACTTC
v_call: TRBV6-5; j_call: TRBJ1-1; clone_size: .; cdr3_length: 14; d_call: .; cdr3_aa: CASSYGQPNTEAFF; cdr3_nt: TGTGCCAGCAGTTACGGACAGCCGAACACTGAAGCTTTCTTT
v_call: TRBV6-1; j_call: TRBJ2-1; clone_size: .; cdr3_length: 15; d_call: TRBD1; cdr3_aa: CASLRTGSSYNEQFF; cdr3_nt: TGTGCCAGCCTTAGGACAGGCTCCTCCTACAATGAGCAGTTCTTC
v_call: TRBV18; j_call: TRBJ2-3; clone_size: .; cdr3_length: 14; d_call: .; cdr3_aa: CASSKGPGTDTQYF; cdr3_nt: TGTGCCAGCTCAAAGGGACCTGGCACAGATACGCAGTATTTT
v_call: TRBV15; j_call: TRBJ1-6; clone_size: few; cdr3_length: 15; d_call: .; cdr3_aa: CATSREGNRNSPLHF; cdr3_nt: TGTGCCACCAGCAGGGAAGGGAACAGAAATTCACCCCTCCACTTT
v_call: TRBV6-6; j_call: TRBJ1-4; clone_size: .; cdr3_length: 14; d_call: .; cdr3_aa: CASTPGGADEKLFF; cdr3_nt: TGTGCCAGCACCCCCGGGGGGGCGGATGAAAAACTGTTTTTT
v_call: TRBV11-2; j_call: TRBJ1-2; clone_size: .; cdr3_length: 13; d_call: .; cdr3_aa: CASSHDRSNGYTF; cdr3_nt: TGTGCCAGCAGCCACGACAGGTCTAATGGCTACACCTTC
v_call: TRBV21-1; j_call: TRBJ1-6; clone_size: .; cdr3_length: 16; d_call: .; cdr3_aa: CAVQGARSENNSPLHF; cdr3_nt: TGTGCCGTTCAGGGGGCGAGGTCGGAAAATAATTCACCCCTCCACTTT
v_call: TRBV6-4; j_call: TRBJ1-1; clone_size: .; cdr3_length: 13; d_call: TRBD1; cdr3_aa: CASSEATGFEAFF; cdr3_nt: TGTGCCAGCAGTGAGGCGACAGGGTTTGAAGCTTTCTTT
v_call: TRBV5-1; j_call: TRBJ1-4; clone_size: .; cdr3_length: 15; d_call: TRBD1; cdr3_aa: CASSLGTGVNEKLFF; cdr3_nt: TGCGCCAGCAGCTTGGGGACAGGGGTTAATGAAAAACTGTTTTTT
v_call: TRBV15; j_call: TRBJ1-1; clone_size: .; cdr3_length: 15; d_call: TRBD1; cdr3_aa: CATAGTGGSWTEAFF; cdr3_nt: TGTGCCACCGCTGGGACAGGGGGTAGTTGGACTGAAGCTTTCTTT
v_call: TRBV5-4; j_call: TRBJ1-4; clone_size: .; cdr3_length: 13; d_call: .; cdr3_aa: CASSAWGTQKLFF; cdr3_nt: TGTGCCAGCAGCGCCTGGGGGACGCAAAAACTGTTTTTT
v_call: TRBV6-1; j_call: TRBJ1-5; clone_size: .; cdr3_length: 14; d_call: TRBD1; cdr3_aa: CASSHHRGGQPQHF; cdr3_nt: TGTGCCAGCTCCCACCACAGGGGGGGACAGCCCCAGCATTTT
v_call: TRBV15; j_call: TRBJ2-5; clone_size: .; cdr3_length: 16; d_call: TRBD1; cdr3_aa: CATSSRDRGRVETQYF; cdr3_nt: TGTGCCACCAGCAGTCGGGACAGAGGGCGGGTAGAGACCCAGTACTTC
v_call: TRBV10-3; j_call: TRBJ2-2; clone_size: .; cdr3_length: 15; d_call: TRBD1; cdr3_aa: CAISVGQENTGELFF; cdr3_nt: TGTGCCATCAGCGTGGGACAGGAGAACACCGGGGAGCTGTTTTTT
v_call: TRBV11-1; j_call: TRBJ1-5; clone_size: .; cdr3_length: 13; d_call: .; cdr3_aa: CASSLTGGQPQHF; cdr3_nt: TGTGCCAGCAGCCTGACAGGAGGCCAGCCCCAGCATTTT
v_call: TRBV7-8; j_call: TRBJ2-7; clone_size: .; cdr3_length: 15; d_call: .; cdr3_aa: CASSLGDFEIYEQYF; cdr3_nt: TGTGCCAGCTCATTGGGGGACTTTGAAATCTACGAGCAGTACTTC
v_call: TRBV2; j_call: TRBJ2-5; clone_size: .; cdr3_length: 15; d_call: TRBD1; cdr3_aa: CASGAQGQDQETQYF; cdr3_nt: TGTGCCAGCGGTGCCCAGGGACAGGACCAAGAGACCCAGTACTTC
v_call: TRBV6-5; j_call: TRBJ1-5; clone_size: .; cdr3_length: 15; d_call: TRBD1; cdr3_aa: CASSAGTGSQEPQHF; cdr3_nt: TGTGCCAGCAGTGCCGGGACAGGTTCACAAGAGCCCCAGCATTTT
v_call: TRBV18; j_call: TRBJ1-4; clone_size: .; cdr3_length: 14; d_call: .; cdr3_aa: CASSPRGSNEKLFF; cdr3_nt: TGTGCCAGCTCACCCCGGGGTTCTAATGAAAAACTGTTTTTT